These T cell receptor beta chains were read from a single sample in a study of OX40 agonist ivuxolimab in advanced cancers. Profiled with immunoSEQ multiplex PCR; TCRdb holds only in-frame clones, not every one. The table includes approximately 52,000 clones, over 80% detected once. The sample was CD4+ or CD8+ T cells sorted from blood, taken in a trial of the OX40 agonist ivuxolimab. The receptors derive from an adult with an advanced solid tumor such as melanoma, head and neck, liver or kidney cancer. Both conserved end residues are part of each CDR3.

>TRBJ2-7|TRBV7-9
CASSPRDKSYEQYF
>TRBJ2-5|TRBV15
CATSRGTGGTETQYF
>TRBJ1-1|TRBV5-1
CASSLFGQGTTEAFF
>TRBJ1-1|TRBV6-1
CASTREEAFF
>TRBJ2-3|TRBV7-2
CASSFTQGPPQYF
>TRBJ1-6|TRBV5-1
CASSLVGGDSPLHF
>TRBJ2-7|TRBV19
CASSGQVLYEQYF
>TRBJ1-3|TRBV7-7
CASSPLDSSISGNTIYF
>TRBJ1-6|TRBV6-5
CATRRANSPLHF
>TRBJ1-6|TRBV4-1
CASSQSDSLNSPLHF
>TRBJ1-2|TRBV5-4
CASSFGTDFKANYGYTF
>TRBJ2-3|TRBV5-1
CASSLTSGGGTDTQYF
>TRBJ2-4|TRBV7-9
CASSPPWQHKNIQYF
>TRBJ1-1|TRBV5-4
CASTRDLANTEAFF
>TRBJ1-2|TRBV7-2
CASSTGQRYGYTF
>TRBJ2-3|TRBV7-3
CASSQALGVASTDTQYF
>TRBJ2-7|TRBV18
CASSPPDIRLPYF
>TRBJ2-7|TRBV2
CASSVGTAYEQYF
>TRBJ1-1|TRBV5-8
CASRGRARMNTEAFF
>TRBJ1-1|TRBV6-1
CASTGTVNTEAFF
>TRBJ2-3|TRBV18
CASSPNRGSTDTQYF
>TRBJ2-7|TRBV7-9
CASSDRTGGPFYEQYF
>TRBJ2-1|TRBV29-1
CSVDLLGLANEQFF
>TRBJ2-3|TRBV18
CASSPGLAEDTQYF
>TRBJ2-7|TRBV5-4
CASSQERRGGISEQYF
>TRBJ2-1|TRBV11-3
CASSFGTYNEQFF
>TRBJ2-2|TRBV6-5
CASSTTGLTGELFF
>TRBJ2-1|TRBV7-6
CASSSTSSLAGGYNEQFF
>TRBJ2-3|TRBV5-4
CASSFQGSTDTQYF
>TRBJ1-6|TRBV4-2
CASSHTGPRGSYSPLHF
>NA|TRBV18
CASSLGQDGIYEQYF
>TRBJ2-7|TRBV2
CASGRDKSSYEQYF
>TRBJ1-3|TRBV7-2
CASSHGQGVLRNTIYF
>TRBJ1-3|TRBV6-1
CASSVMARYYSGNTIYF